This entry lists 15 T cell receptor beta chains sequenced from one sample in a study of blood T cell repertoires in COVID-19. Clones were sequenced by immunoSEQ multiplex PCR, and TCRdb holds only the in-frame ones, with some missing. Among under 95,000 clones listed, around 88% were seen once. Input material: peripheral blood. The receptors shown here come from a man in his 60s with acute or convalescent COVID-19.

In nucleotides, the CDR3 is TGTGCCAGCAACGGTCCTAGTGCGGAGACCCAGTACTTC. This codes for CASNGPSAETQYF. The V gene is TRBV13, the J gene TRBJ2-5; D unclear. The germline gives CDR1 PRHDT, CDR2 FYEKMQ (reference sequence). The CDR3 totals 13 residues. V was clipped by 7 bases and J by 5 bases, with 14 bases between them.

V gene TRBV9 combines with J gene TRBJ1-2, with D tentatively TRBD1 (5 bases). The CDR3 has 13 amino acids. Germline V gene lookup returns CDR1 SGDLS and CDR2 YYNGEE. The V gene lost 2 bases and the J gene lost 11 bases, with 16 bases spanning the gap. The CDR3 region has the DNA TGTGCCAGCAGCGTGATCGCGGGGACCCGATACACCTTC. Translated: CASSVIAGTRYTF.

The rearrangement links TRBV9 to TRBJ1-3, with 7 bases lining up with TRBD1. From germline, CDR1 is SGDLS and CDR2 YYNGEE. The CDR3 loop spans 16 amino acids. The V segment lost 3 bases and the J segment 1 base; nucleotides outside the gene matches: 7. CDR3 sequence (DNA): TGTGCCAGCAGCGCGGGGGGGACAGATTCTGGAAACACCATATATTTT. Encoded protein: CASSAGGTDSGNTIYF. Full variable domain (outside the CDR3, taken from reference TRBV9 and TRBJ1-3): DSGVTQTPKHLITATGQRVTLRCSPRSGDLSVYWYQQSLDQGLQFLIQYYNGEERAKGNILERFSAQQFPDLHSELNLSSLELGDSALYFCASSAGGTDSGNTIYFGEGSWLTVV.

V is TRBV18 and J is TRBJ1-1; maybe TRBD1 (5 bases). The CDR3 has 17 amino acids. V lost 3 bases to trimming and J lost 1 base, with 18 bases between them. From germline, CDR1 is KGHSH and CDR2 LQKENI. This chain's CDR3 is CASSPIAGPSTNTEAFF. The CDR3 nucleotides are TGTGCCAGCTCACCCATCGCGGGGCCTTCGACGAACACTGAAGCTTTCTTT.

This clone was seen only a few times. V gene TRBV2 combines with J gene TRBJ1-1; 9 bases fit TRBD1. Germline V CDR1 and CDR2: SNHLY, FYNNEI. V gave up 2 bases and J gave up 5 bases; unmatched junction bases: 6. This CDR3 contains 15 residues. CDR3 DNA sequence: TGTGCCAGCAGTGAATGGACAGGGGACGTTACTGAAGCTTTCTTT. It translates to CASSEWTGDVTEAFF.

The V gene is TRBV6-5, the J gene TRBJ1-4; D is uncertain. There are 13 residues in the CDR3. Germline values: CDR1 MNHEY, CDR2 SVGAGI. V was pared by 11 bases and J by 4 bases, with 14 bases between. CDR3 sequence reads: CAGRLSLNEKLFF. CDR3 DNA sequence: TGTGCCGGAAGACTGTCGCTTAATGAAAAACTGTTTTTT.

V usage is TRBV6-2 or TRBV6-3 and J usage is TRBJ2-7; D perhaps matches TRBD1 (6 bases). V was clipped by 5 bases and J by 6 bases, with 17 bases between them. This CDR3 is built from 14 residues. The germline CDR1 and CDR2 sequences are MNHEY and SVGEGT. CDR3 region: CASSLGQPPGEQYF. CDR3 sequence (DNA): TGTGCCAGCAGTCTCGGACAGCCTCCTGGCGAGCAGTACTTC.

This rearrangement joins TRBV27 to TRBJ2-1; TRBD1 agrees at 11 bases. V gave up 5 bases and J gave up 6 bases; unmatched junction bases: 12. Germline V gives CDR1 MNHEY, CDR2 SMNVEV (reference sequence). The CDR3 loop spans 17 amino acids. CDR3 loop: CASSINFGTGGSNEQFF. CDR3 nucleotide sequence: TGTGCCAGCAGTATCAATTTCGGGACAGGGGGTAGCAATGAGCAGTTCTTC.

CDR3 in DNA: TGTGCCAGCAGCTCGACTAGCGGCAGCTCCTACGAGCAGTACTTC. It encodes CASSSTSGSSYEQYF. J is TRBJ2-7 and V is TRBV7-2; TRBD2 matches at 9 bases. This CDR3 is built from 15 residues. Germline V gives CDR1 SGHTA, CDR2 FQGNSA. The J segment lost 0 bases and the V segment lost 4 bases, leaving 4 bases of the junction unmatched.

The chain couples TRBV2 to TRBJ2-5; unclear D gene. The germline V gene has CDR1 SNHLY and CDR2 FYNNEI. The CDR3 runs 14 residues. V lost 1 base, J lost 1 base, and 7 bases lay in between. The CDR3 reads CASSEVELQETQYF. The CDR3 DNA reads as TGTGCCAGCAGTGAAGTGGAGCTCCAAGAGACCCAGTACTTC.

V is TRBV14 and J is TRBJ1-5; 8 bases map to TRBD1. J gave up 3 bases and V 1 base, and 5 bases lay outside the gene matches. This CDR3 contains 16 residues. Germline-derived CDR1 and CDR2 are SGHDN and FVKESK. CDR3 in amino acids: CASSQVTGGHNQPQHF. Written as DNA, the CDR3 is TGTGCCAGCAGCCAAGTTACAGGGGGACACAATCAGCCCCAGCATTTT.

The chain is built from TRBV19 and TRBJ2-1; 8 nucleotides agree with TRBD2. V dropped 2 bases and J dropped 8; count of bases not matched to a gene: 20. The CDR3 runs to 19 residues. CDR1 is LNHDA and CDR2 is SQIVND in the germline V gene (reference sequence). CDR3 region: CASSIIPSGGGFSGDEQFF. As DNA, the CDR3 is TGTGCCAGTAGTATAATCCCCTCGGGCGGGGGGTTTTCTGGCGATGAGCAGTTCTTC.

The J gene is TRBJ2-6, the V gene TRBV27; 7 bases are a match to TRBD1. Germline values: CDR1 MNHEY, CDR2 SMNVEV (reference sequence). After removal of 5 bases from V and 0 bases from J, the junction contained 7 bases not matched to a gene. There are 17 residues in the CDR3. The CDR3 spells CASSIGTAPSGANVLTF. The CDR3 DNA sequence: TGTGCCAGCAGTATTGGGACAGCCCCCTCTGGGGCCAACGTCCTGACTTTC.

This clone was seen just once. The chain uses TRBV29-1 and TRBJ1-2; 8 bases map to TRBD1. There are 12 residues in the CDR3. Unmatched junction bases numbered 8, after V lost 7 bases and J lost 7 bases. Germline assignment: CDR1 SQVTM and CDR2 ANQGSEA. The CDR3 coding sequence is TGCAGCGCAGGGGGCGCGGGTAGTGGCTACACCTTC. Encoded protein: CSAGGAGSGYTF.

The chain combines TRBV7-9 with TRBJ2-3; 10 bases are a match to TRBD2. Trimming cost V 4 bases and J 2 bases; bases outside gene matches: 6. Germline lookup yields CDR1 SEHNR and CDR2 FQNEAQ (reference sequence). The CDR3 spans 16 residues. CDR3 bases: TGTGCCAGCAGCTATCCCAGCGGGGGGGACACAGATACGCAGTATTTT. Protein sequence: CASSYPSGGDTDTQYF.